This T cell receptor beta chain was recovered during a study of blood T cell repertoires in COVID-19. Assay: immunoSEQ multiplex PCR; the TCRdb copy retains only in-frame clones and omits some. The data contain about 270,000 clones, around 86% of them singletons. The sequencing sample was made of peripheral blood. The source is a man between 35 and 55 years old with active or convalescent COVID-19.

CDR3 bases: TGTGCCAGCAGCTTGAAGCCATCCGAAGCTTTCTTT. Translation: CASSLKPSEAFF. The gene calls are TRBV7-9 and TRBJ1-1; D not resolved. The ends were cut back, 3 bases at V and 8 bases at J, with 10 bases in the middle. Germline lookup yields CDR1 SEHNR and CDR2 FQNEAQ (reference sequence). The CDR3 spans 12 residues.